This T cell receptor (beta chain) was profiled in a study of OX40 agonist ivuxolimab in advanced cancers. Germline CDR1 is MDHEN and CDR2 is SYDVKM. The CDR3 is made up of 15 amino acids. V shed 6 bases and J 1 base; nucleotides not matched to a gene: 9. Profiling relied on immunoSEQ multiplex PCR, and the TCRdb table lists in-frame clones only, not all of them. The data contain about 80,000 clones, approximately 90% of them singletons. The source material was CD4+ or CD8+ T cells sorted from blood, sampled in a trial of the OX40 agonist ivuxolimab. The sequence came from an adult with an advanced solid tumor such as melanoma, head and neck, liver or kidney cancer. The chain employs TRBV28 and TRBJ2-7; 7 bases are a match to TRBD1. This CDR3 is CASSPGDRVSYEQYF. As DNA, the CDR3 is TGTGCCAGCAGCCCCGGCGACAGGGTATCCTACGAGCAGTACTTC.